A selection of T cell receptor beta chains follows, all from one sample in a study of technical replicates of blood from a few donors. Assay used: immunoSEQ multiplex PCR; TCRdb lists only in-frame clones, some missing. Of 76,000 or so clones in the sample, roughly nine tenths were seen once. The specimen was T cells isolated from PBMCs. These receptors all come from a human donor in good health. Each CDR3 is given with its conserved first and last residue.

v_call	j_call	cdr3_aa
TRBV27	TRBJ2-3	CASSLVGGAADTQYF
TRBV5-1	TRBJ2-5	CASSPPGMRSQYF
TRBV2	TRBJ2-7	CASRRESYEQYF
TRBV2	TRBJ2-1	CASHRGVSSYNEQFF
TRBV5-1	TRBJ2-3	CASSDQGRGDTQYF
TRBV5-1	TRBJ2-7	CASSPWDRVSYEQYF
TRBV15	TRBJ2-7	CATSGGTSGVAYEQYF
TRBV6-5	TRBJ2-5	CATTLAGAETQYF
TRBV29-1	TRBJ2-7	CSVDGGSSYEQYF
TRBV16	TRBJ2-3	CASSQYRDRGTDTQYF
TRBV2	TRBJ1-4	CASSVGAGEKLFF
TRBV6-5	TRBJ2-5	CASSDRQYQETQYF
TRBV6-1	TRBJ1-3	CASRTAFSGNTIYF
TRBV13	TRBJ2-1	CASSLEGTSGSYNEQFF
TRBV4-2	TRBJ1-2	CASSPGPQGPTYGYTF
TRBV5-1	TRBJ2-7	CASSPTGSYEQYF
TRBV6-5	TRBJ1-2	CASRGGLANYGYTF
TRBV5-1	TRBJ2-2	CASSRSLAGGPGAGELFF
TRBV9	TRBJ1-3	CASSVASSGNTIYF
TRBV5-1	TRBJ2-7	CASSEGRDRAYEQYF
TRBV10-3	TRBJ1-2	CAISDPGTGAHGYTF
TRBV6-5	TRBJ1-2	CASSYSWMGSGGYTF
TRBV30	TRBJ2-6	CAWSVTGGANVLTF
TRBV19	TRBJ2-2	CASRVEVRGTGELFF
TRBV5-4	TRBJ2-7	CASSLANSYEQYF
TRBV18	TRBJ2-3	CASSPLSGASTDTQYF
TRBV5-1	TRBJ2-1	CASSLGPTRNEQFF
TRBV20-1	TRBJ1-2	CSARRGNGYTF
TRBV5-1	TRBJ2-5	CASSVPTGIGAQYF
TRBV25-1	TRBJ2-7	CASSESGSRYEQYF
TRBV11-2	TRBJ2-5	CASSLTQGAGETQYF
TRBV2	TRBJ2-7	CASRLPGQGILEQYF
TRBV5-1	TRBJ1-1	CASSPDRVNTEAFF
TRBV27	TRBJ2-1	CASSAYVELSTYNEQFF
TRBV5-1	TRBJ1-4	CASSFDRFTTNEKLFF
TRBV5-4	TRBJ2-3	CASSPRESTDTQYF
TRBV6-5	TRBJ2-7	CASSKEYRREQYF